The rows below give T cell receptor beta chains drawn from one sample of a study of cytomegalovirus exposure and HLA in healthy donors. Profiling relied on immunoSEQ multiplex PCR, and the TCRdb table lists in-frame clones only, not all of them. The table records about 150,000 clones, around 80% of them present only once. What was sequenced was PBMCs. The receptors were sampled from a woman between 40 and 55 years old in good health and CMV-seropositive. The CDR3 runs from the conserved cysteine through the conserved F or W. The D gene is left open where the match is weak. For some rows the clone size is stated as once, few or many, or as a class when expanded; others skip it.

>-|TRBJ1-4|TRBV5-5|-
CASSLAGGRDGRYEKLFF
TGTGCCAGCAGCTTGGCGGGGGGAAGGGACGGCCGCTATGAAAAACTGTTTTTT
>few|TRBJ1-1|TRBV30|-
CAWKSLWGQGEAFF
TGTGCCTGGAAGTCGCTTTGGGGGCAGGGTGAAGCTTTCTTT
>-|TRBJ2-1|TRBV7-2|TRBD2
CASVPGLAGGSEQFF
TGTGCCAGCGTCCCGGGACTAGCGGGAGGGAGTGAGCAGTTCTTC
>-|TRBJ2-7|TRBV9|-
CASSVEAGLPNSAYEQYF
TGTGCCAGCAGCGTAGAGGCAGGGCTACCTAATTCAGCCTACGAGCAGTACTTC
>-|TRBJ1-2|TRBV7-2|-
CASSSKSGTLDGYTF
TGTGCCAGCAGCTCGAAATCCGGGACACTGGATGGCTACACCTTC
>-|TRBJ2-1|TRBV9|-
CASSVALDYNEQFF
TGTGCCAGCAGCGTAGCTCTAGATTACAATGAGCAGTTCTTC
>-|TRBJ2-1|TRBV2|TRBD2
CASRNLAGAYNEQFF
TGTGCCAGCAGGAATCTAGCGGGGGCCTACAATGAGCAGTTCTTC
>-|TRBJ2-1|TRBV2|-
CASSPGNDEQFF
TGTGCCAGCAGCCCAGGGAACGATGAGCAGTTCTTC
>-|TRBJ1-1|TRBV30|TRBD1
CAWISGTGAEAFF
TGTGCCTGGATTTCCGGGACAGGCGCTGAAGCTTTCTTT
>-|TRBJ2-2|TRBV2|-
CASNEGRDGELFF
TGTGCCAGCAATGAGGGGCGTGACGGGGAGCTGTTTTTT
>-|TRBJ1-1|TRBV2|-
CASSESTTEAFF
TGTGCCAGCAGTGAAAGCACCACTGAAGCTTTCTTT
>-|TRBJ2-4|TRBV7-2|-
CASSRDLAKNIQYF
TGTGCCAGCAGCCGGGATTTAGCCAAAAACATTCAGTACTTC
>-|TRBJ2-5|TRBV9|TRBD2
CASSDSSGQETQYF
TGTGCCAGCAGCGATTCTAGCGGCCAAGAGACCCAGTACTTC
>-|TRBJ1-3|TRBV6-5|-
CASSSHRAGNTIYF
TGTGCCAGCAGTTCCCACAGGGCTGGAAACACCATATATTTT
>-|TRBJ2-3|TRBV28|TRBD2
CASMPTSGAGNTQYF
TGTGCCAGCATGCCGACTAGCGGCGCGGGGAATACGCAGTATTTT
>-|TRBJ2-7|TRBV27|-
CASSLTSTYEQYF
TGTGCCAGCAGTTTAACTAGCACCTACGAGCAGTACTTC
>-|TRBJ2-7|TRBV11-2|TRBD1
CASSLTDRGPYEQYF
TGTGCCAGCTCTTTGACGGACAGGGGCCCCTACGAGCAGTACTTC
>-|TRBJ1-2|TRBV28|-
CASSLRFYGYTF
TGTGCCAGCAGTTTACGGTTCTATGGCTACACCTTC
>-|TRBJ2-6|TRBV7-3|-
CASSGRGQAGANVLTF
TGTGCCAGCAGCGGAAGAGGGCAGGCAGGGGCCAACGTCCTGACTTTC
>-|TRBJ1-4|TRBV9|-
CASSVGGGATNEKLFF
TGTGCCAGCAGCGTAGGCGGCGGGGCAACTAATGAAAAACTGTTTTTT
>-|TRBJ2-1|TRBV4-1|TRBD2
CASSLVSAGDKQFF
TGCGCCAGCAGCCTAGTTTCAGCGGGAGATAAGCAGTTCTTC
>-|TRBJ2-3|TRBV9|TRBD2
CASSVASGVSTDTQYF
TGTGCCAGCAGCGTCGCTAGCGGAGTAAGCACAGATACGCAGTATTTT
>-|TRBJ1-2|TRBV11-2|TRBD1
CASSLALGQIYTF
TGTGCCAGCAGCTTAGCTTTGGGACAGATCTACACCTTC
>-|TRBJ1-4|TRBV7-2|-
CASSPQVSLGEKLFF
TGTGCCAGCAGCCCCCAGGTGAGCTTGGGTGAAAAACTGTTTTTT
>-|TRBJ2-3|TRBV9|-
CASSVQDTQYF
TGTGCCAGCAGCGTACAAGATACGCAGTATTTT
>-|TRBJ2-3|TRBV7-2|TRBD2
CASSLGLAGGISTDTQYF
TGTGCCAGCAGCTTAGGGCTAGCGGGAGGGATAAGCACAGATACGCAGTATTTT
>-|TRBJ1-2|TRBV28|-
CASSLAEYGYTF
TGTGCCAGCAGTTTGGCGGAGTATGGCTACACCTTC
>-|TRBJ2-2|TRBV5-4|TRBD1
CASSLGDSLTGELFF
TGTGCCAGCAGCTTGGGGGACAGCCTAACCGGGGAGCTGTTTTTT
>-|TRBJ2-3|TRBV30|TRBD2
CAWRTSGHTDTQYF
TGTGCCTGGCGGACTAGCGGACACACAGATACGCAGTATTTT
>-|TRBJ2-7|TRBV5-4|TRBD1
CASRSGQAYEQYF
TGTGCCAGCAGATCGGGACAGGCATATGAGCAGTACTTC
>-|TRBJ1-1|TRBV30|TRBD1
CAWSVQRTGDLKRGPEAFF
TGTGCCTGGAGTGTACAGAGGACAGGGGACCTTAAACGGGGACCTGAAGCTTTCTTT
>-|TRBJ2-5|TRBV2|TRBD1
CASRRGQYQETQYF
TGTGCCAGCAGGAGGGGGCAGTACCAAGAGACCCAGTACTTC
>-|TRBJ1-5|TRBV28|-
CASIGGLGQPQHF
TGTGCCAGCATCGGGGGGCTGGGTCAGCCCCAGCATTTT
>-|TRBJ2-2|TRBV27|TRBD2
CASSLSGIGGLNTGELFF
TGTGCCAGCAGTTTATCGGGTATCGGGGGGTTGAACACCGGGGAGCTGTTTTTT
>-|TRBJ2-1|TRBV15|TRBD1
CATSQRTGSNEQFF
TGTGCCACCAGCCAACGGACAGGCAGCAATGAGCAGTTCTTC
>-|TRBJ1-5|TRBV7-2|-
CASSFSPAGQPQHF
TGTGCCAGCAGCTTCAGTCCAGCGGGTCAGCCCCAGCATTTT
>-|TRBJ2-2|TRBV28|TRBD2
CASRSGLAKTGELFF
TGTGCCAGCAGATCGGGACTAGCGAAAACCGGGGAGCTGTTTTTT
>-|TRBJ1-2|TRBV28|-
CASSLEPYGYTF
TGTGCCAGCAGTTTGGAGCCATATGGCTACACCTTC
>-|TRBJ1-5|TRBV2|-
CASRQVEGNQPQHF
TGTGCCAGCAGACAGGTCGAGGGCAATCAGCCCCAGCATTTT
>once|TRBJ1-5|TRBV4-1|TRBD1
CASSQGDRGGQPQHF
TGCGCCAGCAGCCAAGGTGACAGGGGAGGTCAGCCCCAGCATTTT
>once|TRBJ2-7|TRBV28|TRBD2
CASSPRWGGPYEQYF
TGTGCCAGCAGCCCAAGATGGGGGGGACCCTACGAGCAGTACTTC
>-|TRBJ1-4|TRBV30|-
CAWSSQGTTNEKLFF
TGTGCCTGGAGCAGCCAGGGGACAACTAATGAAAAACTGTTTTTT
>-|TRBJ1-1|TRBV29-1|-
CSVEGSARNTEAFF
TGCAGCGTTGAAGGTAGCGCTCGGAACACTGAAGCTTTCTTT
>-|TRBJ2-2|TRBV18|TRBD1
CASSPPWTGVSGELFF
TGTGCCAGCTCACCACCGTGGACAGGGGTTTCCGGGGAGCTGTTTTTT
>-|TRBJ1-2|TRBV4-1|-
CASSQGEVLANYGYTF
TGCGCCAGCAGCCAAGGAGAAGTGCTAGCTAACTATGGCTACACCTTC
>-|TRBJ1-4|TRBV6-5|-
CASRSPTTNEKLFF
TGTGCCAGCAGATCGCCTACAACTAATGAAAAACTGTTTTTT